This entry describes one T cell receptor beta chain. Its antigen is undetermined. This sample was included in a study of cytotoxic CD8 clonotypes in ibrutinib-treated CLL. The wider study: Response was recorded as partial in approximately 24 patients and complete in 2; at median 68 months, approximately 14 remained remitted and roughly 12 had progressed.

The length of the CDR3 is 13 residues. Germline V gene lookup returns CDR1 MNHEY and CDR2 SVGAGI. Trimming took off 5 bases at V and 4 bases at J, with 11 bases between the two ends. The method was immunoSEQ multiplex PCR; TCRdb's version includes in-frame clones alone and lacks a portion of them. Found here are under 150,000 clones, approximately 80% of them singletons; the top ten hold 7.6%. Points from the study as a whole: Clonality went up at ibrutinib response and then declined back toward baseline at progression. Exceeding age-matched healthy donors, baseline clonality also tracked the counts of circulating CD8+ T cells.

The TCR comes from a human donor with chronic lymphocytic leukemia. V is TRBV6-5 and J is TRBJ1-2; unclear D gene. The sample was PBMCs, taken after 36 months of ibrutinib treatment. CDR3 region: CASSDFRIYGYTF. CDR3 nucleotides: TGTGCCAGCAGTGATTTCCGGATCTATGGCTACACCTTC.